These 20 T cell receptor beta chains were all obtained from the same sample, sequenced in a study of metastatic and nonmetastatic thyroid tumors. TCRdb recomputed clones from the PCR reads via MiXCR. The sample lists 17,000 or so clones, approximately 20% occurring once. Patients were all untreated before their thyroid surgery. Sequenced: tumor tissue. The origin of the receptors is a female donor with papillary thyroid cancer or a benign thyroid nodule (not recorded which). Some clones in this sample may be carry-over from other donors' samples.

The sample holds many counts of this clone. J is TRBJ2-7 and V is TRBV20-1, with no clear D. The CDR3 spans 14 residues. Germline CDR1 reads DFQATT; CDR2 reads SNEGSKA (reference sequence). With 3 bases removed from V and 0 bases from J, the gap between germline ends came to 12 bases. CDR3 sequence (DNA): TGCAGTGCTAGTGGGGTGGCCGGCTCCTACGAGCAGTACTTC. Translating gives CSASGVAGSYEQYF.

This clone was detected many times. The chain carries TRBV4-2 and TRBJ2-5, with TRBD2 matching 8 bases. CDR3 length equals 15 residues. Germline V gene sequence: CDR1 LGHNA, CDR2 YNFKEQ. The junction had 6 bases not matched to a gene; V was cut back by 1 base and J by 5 bases. CDR3 bases: TGTGCCAGCAGCCAAGCAGCGGGAGTTAGTGAGACCCAGTACTTC. Protein product: CASSQAAGVSETQYF.

Many counts were recorded for this clone. This sequence joins TRBV4-2 and TRBJ2-2; 10 positions agree with TRBD2. CDR1 is LGHNA, CDR2 YNFKEQ, per germline. Trimming at V came to 1 base and at J to 7 bases, leaving 3 bases not matched to a gene. This CDR3 region has 15 residues. The CDR3 coding sequence is TGTGCCAGCAGCCAAGCAGCGGGAGGGCACGGGGAGCTGTTTTTT. Residues: CASSQAAGGHGELFF.

The CDR3 coding sequence is TGTGCCAGCAGCCAGAGTAATCCCCCGGGACAGGGGGCGGCCCACGAGCAGTACTTC. Protein product: CASSQSNPPGQGAAHEQYF. This chain joins TRBV3-1 and TRBJ2-7, with 12 bases that match TRBD1. The V and J ends lost 3 bases and 5 bases, in that order; junction bases with no gene match: 17. There are 19 residues in the CDR3. Germline CDR1 LGHDT, CDR2 YNNKEL (reference sequence).

The sample holds many counts of this clone. The chain recombines TRBV6-6 with TRBJ2-1; TRBD2 matches at 12 bases. Looked up from germline, CDR1 is MNHNY and CDR2 is SVGAGI (reference sequence). The CDR3 runs 20 residues. The ends lost 0 bases at V and 4 bases at J; junction bases unmatched: 13. CDR3 amino acids: CASSYSRLAGGSDKYNEQFF. CDR3 sequence (DNA): TGTGCCAGCAGTTACTCTCGGCTAGCGGGAGGGTCAGATAAATACAATGAGCAGTTCTTC.

This clone came up many times. The rearrangement links TRBV27 to TRBJ2-5; TRBD2 matches 10 bases. This CDR3 is 16 amino acids long. Germline values: CDR1 MNHEY, CDR2 SMNVEV (reference sequence). Losses at the gene ends were 5 bases for V and 3 bases for J; bases not matched to a gene: 9. CDR3 coding DNA: TGTGCCAGCAGTCCCTCTAGCGGGAGTGTCAAAGAGACCCAGTACTTC. The encoded protein is CASSPSSGSVKETQYF.

V gene TRBV5-1 combines with J gene TRBJ2-2; D is undetermined. The CDR3 has 12 residues. Trimming shortened V by 4 bases and J by 5 bases, and 6 bases separated the two germline ends. Germline V CDR1 and CDR2: SGHRS, YFSETQ. The chain's CDR3 is CASSQRTGELFF. For the CDR3, the DNA is TGCGCCAGCAGCCAGAGGACCGGGGAGCTGTTTTTT.

This clone was counted ten times or more. The chain has TRBV7-9 and TRBJ2-7; 8 bases line up with TRBD2. Trimming at V came to 2 bases and at J to 2 bases, leaving 2 bases not matched to a gene. The germline CDR1 and CDR2 sequences are SEHNR and FQNEAQ (reference sequence). This CDR3 has 14 residues. The CDR3 nucleotides read TGTGCCAGCAGCTTACCGGGGGGGACCTACGAGCAGTACTTC. Its protein product is CASSLPGGTYEQYF.

In this sample, this clone turned up a few times. The V call is TRBV27, the J call TRBJ2-6; D possibly uses TRBD1 or TRBD2 (5 bases each). Trimming took 5 bases from V and 0 from J, leaving 11 bases between them. Germline values: CDR1 MNHEY, CDR2 SMNVEV (reference sequence). The CDR3 has 16 residues. DNA of the CDR3: TGTGCCAGCAGTCCCCGGGGACCCTCTGGGGCCAACGTCCTGACTTTC. Its protein is CASSPRGPSGANVLTF.

Ten or more counts support this clone. The V call is TRBV2, the J call TRBJ2-5; 11 nucleotides line up with TRBD1. Germline loops: CDR1 SNHLY, CDR2 FYNNEI. The CDR3 contains 15 residues. J was trimmed by 4 bases and V by 4 bases; bases with no gene match: 5. For the CDR3, the DNA is TGTGCCAGCAGTGCCGGACAGGGGGCGGGAGAGACCCAGTACTTC. Its translation: CASSAGQGAGETQYF.

This clone has a count of ten or more. A much more abundant neighbour one base away suggests this may be a read error. This rearrangement joins TRBV5-5 to TRBJ2-2; TRBD1 matches 10 bases. This CDR3 is built from 15 residues. Germline V CDR1 and CDR2: SGHKS, YYEKEE (reference sequence). After removal of 1 base from V and 6 bases from J, the junction contained 3 bases not matched to a gene. The CDR3 sequence is CASSLSGQGAGELFF. CDR3 sequence (DNA): TGTGCCAGCAGCTTGTCAGGACAGGGGGCCGGGGAGCTGTTTTTT.

This clone was picked up a small number of times. The chain joins TRBV28 to TRBJ2-7; D assignment may be TRBD1 or TRBD2 (5 bases each). CDR3 length: 12 amino acids. The V end was cut by 4 bases, the J end by 7 bases, with 11 bases between. Germline V gives CDR1 MDHEN, CDR2 SYDVKM. The CDR3 loop reads CASSYRDREQYF. The CDR3 nucleotides read TGTGCCAGCAGTTACCGGGACCGGGAGCAGTACTTC. The variable domain in full, with the rest retrieved from reference TRBV28 and TRBJ2-7, is DVKVTQSSRYLVKRTGEKVFLECVQDMDHENMFWYRQDPGLGLRLIYFSYDVKMKEKGDIPEGYSVSREKKERFSLILESASTNQTSMYLCASSYRDREQYFGPGTRLTVT.

Concerning this clone itself: A read error may produce the germline difference seen at one junction end. V gene TRBV5-1 combines with J gene TRBJ2-1; D remains unclear. The germline V gene encodes CDR1 SGHRS and CDR2 YFSETQ. The CDR3 loop spans 16 amino acids. CDR3 bases: TGCGCCAGCAGCCGTCGCTACGGGTTAGAATCCCATGATCAGTTCTTC. Its translation: CASSRRYGLESHDQFF.

This clone was seen more than once but under ten times. V usage is TRBV6-1 and J usage is TRBJ2-3; 9 nucleotides match TRBD1. The V gene's germline CDR1 is MNHNS and CDR2 SASEGT. Losses at the gene ends were 8 bases for V and 3 bases for J; bases not matched to a gene: 6. This CDR3 comprises 14 residues. CDR3 DNA sequence: TGTGCCAGCCACACCGGACAGGGGACAGATACGCAGTATTTT. Translated, it gives CASHTGQGTDTQYF.

Only a few counts were recorded for this clone. V gene TRBV28 combines with J gene TRBJ1-2, with TRBD1 matching over 11 bases. This CDR3 has 15 residues. V was clipped by 1 base and J by 4 bases; unmatched bases: 2. From germline, CDR1 is MDHEN and CDR2 SYDVKM. The CDR3 sequence is CASSLSGTGGYGYTF. CDR3 DNA: TGTGCCAGCAGTTTATCCGGGACAGGGGGCTATGGCTACACCTTC.

CDR3 in DNA: TGTGCCAGCAGCTTGGACAGGGGTGACTACGAGCAGTACTTC. Protein: CASSLDRGDYEQYF. The V and J genes are TRBV7-2 and TRBJ2-7; 9 bases match TRBD1. Germline CDR1 and CDR2: SGHTA and FQGNSA. The CDR3 is made up of 14 amino acids. Trimming removed 3 bases from V and 3 bases from J; junction bases left unmatched: 3.

The table lists this clone with many counts. The chain uses TRBV5-5 and TRBJ2-2; D call uncertain. The ends were cut back, 2 bases at V and 6 bases at J, with 5 bases in the middle. The germline V gene has CDR1 SGHKS and CDR2 YYEKEE (reference sequence). CDR3 length: 12 residues. Here the CDR3 reads CASSFPSGELFF. For the CDR3, the DNA is TGTGCCAGCAGCTTTCCCTCCGGGGAGCTGTTTTTT.

The V and J genes are TRBV5-3 and TRBJ1-2; D gene ambiguous. TRBV5-3 is identified as an open reading frame with a role that is uncertain. V was cut by 8 bases and J by 3 bases, with 11 bases left in between. The CDR3 has 12 amino acids. The CDR3 loop reads CASSQNYYGYTF. The CDR3 DNA sequence: TGTGCCAGCAGCCAAAACTACTATGGCTACACCTTC.

This clone was recorded at least ten times. J is TRBJ2-7 and V is TRBV5-1; D perhaps matches TRBD1 (6 bases). Germline CDR1 is SGHRS and CDR2 is YFSETQ. Trimming took off 10 bases at V and 2 bases at J, with 13 bases between the two ends. The CDR3 has 12 residues. The CDR3 DNA sequence: TGCGCCCCATACGAGGGGGCCTACGAGCAGTACTTC. The encoded protein is CAPYEGAYEQYF.

This clone was counted ten times or more. The chain couples TRBV19 to TRBJ2-3; 8 bases match TRBD1. The CDR3 totals 15 residues. Germline V gene data show CDR1 as LNHDA and CDR2 as SQIVND (reference sequence). After removal of 6 bases from V and 3 bases from J, the junction contained 8 bases not matched to a gene. CDR3 DNA: TGTGCCAGTAGCGACGGACAGGGAATTACAGATACGCAGTATTTT. It yields the protein CASSDGQGITDTQYF.